This T cell receptor (beta chain) was sequenced during a study of T cell clusters in autoimmune cytopenias. Overall study: TRB sequencing had a median about 50,000 reads and approximately 2,200 distinct clonotypes per sample.

CDR1 is GTSNPN and CDR2 is SVGIG in the germline V gene (reference sequence). The CDR3 length is 14 residues. Overall study findings and caveats: TRB repertoire shifts in secondary cytopenia and chronic lymphocytic leukemia mostly reflected lymphoma, not autoimmunity.

Considering frequency, this clonotype is medium-sized. The antigen is undetermined. TRB was amplified from roughly 0.25 ug of peripheral blood genomic DNA per sample. TRB was amplified by touch-down multiplex PCR, primer pools A and B combined. TCRdb reprocessed the multiplex PCR reads and keeps a single row for each CDR3 protein, giving no DNA. Its table lists some 3,500 distinct CDR3 sequences. The specimen sequenced was peripheral blood. The sequence was collected from a human donor with an autoimmune cytopenia or autoimmune hepatitis (not recorded which). This sequence joins TRBV30 and TRBJ1-5; the TRBD1 assignment by TCRdb is unverifiable without DNA. CDR3 sequence: CAWSGTGTEQPQHF.